Following are 29 T cell receptor beta chains from one sample sequenced in a study of T cell responses to AZD1222 COVID-19 vaccine. Using immunoSEQ multiplex PCR, the repertoire was profiled, and TCRdb retains in-frame clones only, with some absent. The table shows 87,000 or so clones, with less than 90% occurring only once. This specimen consisted of peripheral blood, obtained on day 0 of AZD1222 vaccination. Receptor source: an adult in good health.

CDR3 bases: TGTGCCAGCTCACCTTCGAGACAGGGGGGGGGTGAGCAGTTCTTC. This encodes CASSPSRQGGGEQFF. The chain joins TRBV18 to TRBJ2-1; TRBD1 matches at 9 bases. With V trimmed by 3 bases and J by 9 bases, 9 bases remained unmatched. The germline CDR1 and CDR2 sequences are KGHSH and LQKENI. This CDR3 is 15 amino acids long. The complete variable domain, with remaining parts taken from reference TRBV18 and TRBJ2-1, reads NAGVMQNPRHLVRRRGQEARLRCSPMKGHSHVYWYRQLPEEGLKFMVYLQKENIIDESGMPKERFSAEFPKEGPSILRIQQVVRGDSAAYFCASSPSRQGGGEQFFGPGTRLTVL.

The chain employs TRBV19 and TRBJ1-2; D gene ambiguous. Trimming shortened V by 10 bases and J by 0 bases, and 9 bases separated the two germline ends. Germline V lookup: CDR1 LNHDA, CDR2 SQIVND (reference sequence). This CDR3 has 12 amino acids. CDR3 loop: CATSQANYGYTF. Written as DNA, the CDR3 is TGTGCCACTAGCCAGGCTAACTATGGCTACACCTTC. The whole variable domain, remainder taken from reference TRBV19 and TRBJ1-2, is DGGITQSPKYLFRKEGQNVTLSCEQNLNHDAMYWYRQDPGQGLRLIYYSQIVNDFQKGDIAEGYSVSREKKESFPLTVTSAQKNPTAFYLCATSQANYGYTFGSGTRLTVV.

The chain uses TRBV7-2 and TRBJ1-4; D ambiguous. The CDR3 length is 13 residues. Germline lookup yields CDR1 SGHTA and CDR2 FQGNSA. V was pared by 5 bases and J by 6 bases, with 10 bases between. The CDR3 sequence is CASSPYSHEKLFF. The CDR3 region has the DNA TGTGCCAGCAGCCCCTACTCTCATGAAAAACTGTTTTTT.

V is TRBV27 and J is TRBJ1-5; weak D call: TRBD1 (5 bases). The germline CDR1 and CDR2 sequences are MNHEY and SMNVEV (reference sequence). The CDR3 loop spans 13 amino acids. Trimming pared 4 bases from V and 5 bases from J, leaving 9 bases between. The CDR3 nucleotides are TGTGCCAGCAGTTGGGACCGGTATCAGCCCCAGCATTTT. This sequence encodes CASSWDRYQPQHF.

The chain has TRBV29-1 and TRBJ1-4; 9 nucleotides agree with TRBD1. The CDR3 runs 14 residues. Germline loops: CDR1 SQVTM, CDR2 ANQGSEA. CDR3 in amino acids: CSGLTGGNGEKLFF. In nucleotides, the CDR3 is TGCAGTGGATTAACAGGGGGCAACGGTGAAAAACTGTTTTTT.

The chain carries TRBV15 and TRBJ1-6; TRBD1 might be the D (5 bases). Germline lookup yields CDR1 LNHNV and CDR2 YYDKDF (reference sequence). The length of the CDR3 is 15 residues. Trimming left V 4 bases short and J 6 bases short, with 13 bases between. The CDR3 coding sequence is TGTGCCACCAGCACCCCGGGACGGTCTAATTCACCCCTCCACTTT. Translated: CATSTPGRSNSPLHF.

A single count supports this clone. The chain recombines TRBV6-5 with TRBJ1-3, with a possible D match to TRBD1 (5 bases). The V end was cut by 7 bases, the J end by 2 bases, with 15 bases between. Germline assignment: CDR1 MNHEY and CDR2 SVGAGI. This CDR3 spans 15 amino acids. Here the CDR3 reads CASIVGTEPGNTIYF. In DNA form, the CDR3 reads TGTGCCAGCATCGTGGGGACCGAACCTGGAAACACCATATATTTT.

The CDR3: CASSMDRLAGGDTQYF. The CDR3 DNA sequence: TGCGCCAGCAGCATGGATCGACTAGCGGGGGGCGATACGCAGTATTTT. The chain links TRBV5-1 to TRBJ2-3; 13 positions match TRBD2. The CDR3 has 16 residues. CDR1 SGHRS and CDR2 YFSETQ come from the germline V gene. J was trimmed by 6 bases and V by 4 bases; bases with no gene match: 8.

The chain is built from TRBV19 and TRBJ1-1, with TRBD1 identical over 9 bases. Germline CDR1 reads LNHDA; CDR2 reads SQIVND (reference sequence). The CDR3 has 13 amino acids. V lost 9 bases to trimming and J lost 0 bases; unmatched junction nucleotides: 2. The CDR3 is CASGQGLNTEAFF. The CDR3 DNA reads TGTGCCAGCGGACAGGGGTTGAACACTGAAGCTTTCTTT. Full variable domain (remainder filled in from reference TRBV19 and TRBJ1-1): DGGITQSPKYLFRKEGQNVTLSCEQNLNHDAMYWYRQDPGQGLRLIYYSQIVNDFQKGDIAEGYSVSREKKESFPLTVTSAQKNPTAFYLCASGQGLNTEAFFGQGTRLTVV.

The chain joins TRBV2 to TRBJ1-5; TRBD1 matches at 7 bases. The V gene's germline CDR1 is SNHLY and CDR2 FYNNEI. The CDR3 runs 19 residues. Losses at the gene ends were 0 bases for V and 1 base for J; bases not matched to a gene: 12. CDR3 sequence: CASSEALGQGEGSNQPQHF. The CDR3, as DNA: TGTGCCAGCAGTGAAGCGCTGGGGCAGGGGGAAGGAAGCAATCAGCCCCAGCATTTT. The full variable domain, its missing parts supplied by reference TRBV2 and TRBJ1-5, is EPEVTQTPSHQVTQMGQEVILRCVPISNHLYFYWYRQILGQKVEFLVSFYNNEISEKSEIFDDQFSVERPDGSNFTLKIRSTKLEDSAMYFCASSEALGQGEGSNQPQHFGDGTRLSIL.

The chain links TRBV7-9 to TRBJ2-3; 11 nucleotides line up with TRBD2. CDR3 size: 15 residues. Germline V gene sequence: CDR1 SEHNR, CDR2 FQNEAQ (reference sequence). Trimming cost V 5 bases and J 7 bases; bases outside gene matches: 8. The CDR3 DNA is TGTGCCAGCAGCCAGCCGGGACTAGCGGCGAATACGCAGTATTTT. Translated, it gives CASSQPGLAANTQYF.

This clone was detected only once. The J gene is TRBJ2-5, the V gene TRBV11-2; 12 bases are a match to TRBD2. Germline trimming cut 5 bases from V and 2 bases from J; bases unmatched to any gene: 6. The CDR3 runs to 16 residues. Germline V CDR1 and CDR2: SGHAT, FQNNGV. CDR3 coding DNA: TGTGCCAGCAGCCCCCGGACTAGCGGGGCTCAAGAGACCCAGTACTTC. Amino acid sequence: CASSPRTSGAQETQYF.

The gene calls are TRBV9 and TRBJ1-1; 7 bases line up with TRBD1. The germline CDR1 and CDR2 sequences are SGDLS and YYNGEE. This CDR3 has 16 amino acids. The J segment lost 1 base and the V segment lost 0 bases, leaving 6 bases of the junction unmatched. The chain's CDR3 is CASSVATEGANTEAFF. In nucleotides, the CDR3 is TGTGCCAGCAGCGTAGCTACCGAGGGGGCGAACACTGAAGCTTTCTTT.

This clone was seen more than once but under ten times. The V gene is TRBV6-2 or TRBV6-3, the J gene TRBJ1-1; D is uncertain. The V end lost 6 bases, the J end lost 6 bases, and 11 bases lay between the germline ends. The CDR3 covers 12 residues. Germline V gives CDR1 MNHEY, CDR2 SVGEGT. The CDR3 is CASSFGVAEAFF. DNA of the CDR3: TGTGCCAGCAGCTTTGGTGTGGCTGAAGCTTTCTTT.

This rearrangement joins TRBV5-1 to TRBJ1-6, with TRBD1 as a possible D gene (5 bases). Germline V gene sequence: CDR1 SGHRS, CDR2 YFSETQ. V lost 4 bases and J 7 bases, leaving 18 bases between the germline ends. The CDR3 is made up of 16 amino acids. The DNA for the CDR3 is TGCGCCAGCAGCCCCTATACGACGGGGGGGAATTCACCCCTCCACTTT. The encoded protein is CASSPYTTGGNSPLHF.

This chain connects TRBV30 to TRBJ2-3; D possibly corresponds to TRBD1 (5 bases). CDR1 is GTSNPN, CDR2 SVGIG, per germline (reference sequence). Trimming removed 2 bases at V and 2 bases at J, with 11 bases between. This CDR3 spans 14 amino acids. CDR3 sequence (DNA): TGTGCCTGGAGTACAGGACAAATCACAGATACGCAGTATTTT. This gives the protein CAWSTGQITDTQYF.

The chain has TRBV11-2 and TRBJ2-4; D not resolved. V was pared by 5 bases and J by 7 bases, with 6 bases between. CDR3 length: 11 amino acids. Germline CDR1 and CDR2: SGHAT and FQNNGV. In nucleotides, the CDR3 is TGTGCCAGCAGCCCCCATAACATTCAGTACTTC. This encodes CASSPHNIQYF.

This rearrangement joins TRBV11-2 to TRBJ2-1, with a possible D match to TRBD1 (5 bases). V was trimmed by 5 bases and J by 2 bases, leaving 16 bases between them. Germline CDR1 reads SGHAT; CDR2 reads FQNNGV. The CDR3 has 16 residues. CDR3 residues: CASSGRALEAYNEQFF. The CDR3 nucleotides are TGTGCCAGCAGCGGCAGGGCTTTAGAAGCCTACAATGAGCAGTTCTTC.

The gene calls are TRBV27 and TRBJ1-1; 9 nucleotides line up with TRBD1. This CDR3 spans 15 amino acids. With 5 bases clipped from V and 2 bases from J, the junction kept 6 bases outside the gene matches. Germline CDR1 MNHEY, CDR2 SMNVEV (reference sequence). The CDR3 reads CASSPWTGVNTEAFF. The CDR3 DNA follows: TGTGCCAGCAGTCCGTGGACAGGGGTTAACACTGAAGCTTTCTTT.

V is TRBV30 and J is TRBJ2-6; maybe TRBD1 (6 bases). Germline CDR1 is GTSNPN and CDR2 is SVGIG (reference sequence). The CDR3 length is 18 residues. V shed 4 bases and J shed 0 bases, with 19 bases lying between them. CDR3 DNA sequence: TGTGCCTGGAATCCACAGTGGGGGCGGAGCTCTGGGGCCAACGTCCTGACTTTC. Its translation is CAWNPQWGRSSGANVLTF.

The CDR3 nucleotides read TGTGCCATCAGTGAGTCTATAGCGGGGGACCCCTACAATGAGCAGTTCTTC. It codes for CAISESIAGDPYNEQFF. The chain recombines TRBV10-3 with TRBJ2-1; TRBD2 matches at 9 bases. The length of the CDR3 is 17 residues. CDR1 is ENHRY, CDR2 SYGVKD, per germline. The V gene end was trimmed by 0 bases and the J gene end by 2 bases; junction bases not matched to a gene: 5.

The CDR3 nucleotides read TGTGCCAGCAGCTCTGAGCCGGGACAGGGGTCCCCCTACGAGCAGTACTTC. This translates into CASSSEPGQGSPYEQYF. The V gene is TRBV9, the J gene TRBJ2-7; 10 bases are a match to TRBD1. Germline V gives CDR1 SGDLS, CDR2 YYNGEE. J lost 2 bases, V lost 4 bases, and 12 bases had no gene match. The length of the CDR3 is 17 residues.

The rearrangement links TRBV6-5 to TRBJ1-3; 7 nucleotides align to TRBD1. The germline V gene has CDR1 MNHEY and CDR2 SVGAGI. V was pared by 8 bases and J by 0 bases, with 7 bases of the junction left unmatched. The CDR3 loop spans 15 amino acids. This CDR3 reads CASSGTVDSGNTIYF. The CDR3, as DNA: TGTGCCAGCTCTGGGACAGTGGACTCTGGAAACACCATATATTTT.

The J gene is TRBJ2-7, the V gene TRBV3-1 (or the pseudogene TRBV3-2); 7 bases fit TRBD1. V lost 1 base and J lost 2; bases outside the gene matches: 5. Germline CDR1 and CDR2: LGHDT and YNNKEL (reference sequence). The CDR3 is 15 amino acids. In nucleotides, the CDR3 is TGTGCCAGCAGCCAAGGGGCAGGGGGACCCTACGAGCAGTACTTC. It translates to CASSQGAGGPYEQYF.

V usage is TRBV27 and J usage is TRBJ1-5; D may be TRBD1 (6 bases). The germline gives CDR1 MNHEY, CDR2 SMNVEV (reference sequence). The V gene lost 4 bases and the J gene lost 4 bases, with 26 bases spanning the gap. This CDR3 region has 19 residues. CDR3 amino acids: CASSSPGQKTAKNNQPQHF. The CDR3 DNA is TGTGCCAGCAGTTCCCCCGGACAGAAGACAGCCAAAAATAATCAGCCCCAGCATTTT.

In its sample, this clone was seen once. This chain uses TRBV5-1 with TRBJ1-6, with D possibly matching TRBD1 (5 bases). Germline values: CDR1 SGHRS, CDR2 YFSETQ. The CDR3 covers 13 residues. V shed 7 bases and J shed 10 bases, with 15 bases lying between them. The CDR3 protein is CASRHNGDSPLHF. The CDR3 region has the DNA TGCGCCAGCCGTCATAACGGGGACTCACCCCTCCACTTT.

The chain carries TRBV4-3 and TRBJ1-2; D gene uncertain. CDR3 size: 16 residues. V was shortened by 1 base and J by 1 base, with 13 bases between the two germline ends. Germline V lookup: CDR1 LGHNA, CDR2 YSLEER. CDR3 nucleotides: TGCGCCAGCAGCCAAGGGGTTGCTCAGATTAACTATGGCTACACCTTC. This sequence encodes CASSQGVAQINYGYTF.

The chain is built from TRBV27 and TRBJ2-7, with D maybe TRBD1 (5 bases). Trimming took off 5 bases at V and 6 bases at J, with 11 bases between the two ends. CDR1 MNHEY and CDR2 SMNVEV come from the germline V gene (reference sequence). The CDR3 consists of 12 residues. In nucleotides, the CDR3 is TGTGCCAGCAGTCAGCAGGGATTCGAGCAGTACTTC. Translating it yields CASSQQGFEQYF.

The chain employs TRBV19 and TRBJ1-5; the match to TRBD1 covers 9 bases. With V trimmed by 5 bases and J by 4 bases, 9 bases remained unmatched. This CDR3 contains 16 residues. Per germline, CDR1 LNHDA and CDR2 SQIVND (reference sequence). Written as DNA, the CDR3 is TGTGCCAGTAGTCCCCAACAGGGGGCGATTAATCAGCCCCAGCATTTT. As protein: CASSPQQGAINQPQHF.